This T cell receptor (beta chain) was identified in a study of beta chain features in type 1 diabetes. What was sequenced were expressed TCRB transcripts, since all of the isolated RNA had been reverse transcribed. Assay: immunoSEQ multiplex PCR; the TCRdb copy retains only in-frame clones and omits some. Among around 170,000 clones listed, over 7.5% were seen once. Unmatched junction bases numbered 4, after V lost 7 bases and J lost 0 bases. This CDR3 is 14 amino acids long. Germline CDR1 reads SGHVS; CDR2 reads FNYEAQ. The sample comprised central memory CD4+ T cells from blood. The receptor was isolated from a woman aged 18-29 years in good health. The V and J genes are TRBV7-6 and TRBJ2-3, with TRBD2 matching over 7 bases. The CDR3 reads CASTLAESTDTQYF. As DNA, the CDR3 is TGTGCCAGCACCCTAGCGGAGAGCACAGATACGCAGTATTTT.